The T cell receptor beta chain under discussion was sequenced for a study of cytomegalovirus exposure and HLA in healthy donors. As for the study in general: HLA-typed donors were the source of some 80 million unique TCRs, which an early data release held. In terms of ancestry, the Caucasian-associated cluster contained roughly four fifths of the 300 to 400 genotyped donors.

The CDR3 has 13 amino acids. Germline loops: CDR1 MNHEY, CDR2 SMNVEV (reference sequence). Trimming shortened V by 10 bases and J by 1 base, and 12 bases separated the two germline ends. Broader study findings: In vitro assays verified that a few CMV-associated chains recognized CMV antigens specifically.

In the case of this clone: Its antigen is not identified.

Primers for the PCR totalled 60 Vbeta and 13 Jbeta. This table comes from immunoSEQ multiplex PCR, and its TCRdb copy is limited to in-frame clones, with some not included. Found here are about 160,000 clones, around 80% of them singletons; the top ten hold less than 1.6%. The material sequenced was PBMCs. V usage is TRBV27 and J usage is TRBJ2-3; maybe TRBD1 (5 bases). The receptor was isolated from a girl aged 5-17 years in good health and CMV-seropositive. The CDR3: CATRQSGTDTQYF. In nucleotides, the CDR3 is TGTGCCACCAGACAGTCCGGCACAGATACGCAGTATTTT.